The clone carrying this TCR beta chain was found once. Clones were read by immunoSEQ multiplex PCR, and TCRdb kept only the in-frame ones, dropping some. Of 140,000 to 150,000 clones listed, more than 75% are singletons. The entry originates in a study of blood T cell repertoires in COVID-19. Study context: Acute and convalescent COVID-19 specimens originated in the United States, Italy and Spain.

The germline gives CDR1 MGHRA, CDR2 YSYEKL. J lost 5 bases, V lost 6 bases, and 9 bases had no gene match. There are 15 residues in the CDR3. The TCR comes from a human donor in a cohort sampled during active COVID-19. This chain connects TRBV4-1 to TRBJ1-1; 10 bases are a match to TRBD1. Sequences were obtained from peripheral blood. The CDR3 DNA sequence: TGCGCCAGCAGGAAGACAGGGGGCTCTTTGACTGAAGCTTTCTTT. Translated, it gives CASRKTGGSLTEAFF.